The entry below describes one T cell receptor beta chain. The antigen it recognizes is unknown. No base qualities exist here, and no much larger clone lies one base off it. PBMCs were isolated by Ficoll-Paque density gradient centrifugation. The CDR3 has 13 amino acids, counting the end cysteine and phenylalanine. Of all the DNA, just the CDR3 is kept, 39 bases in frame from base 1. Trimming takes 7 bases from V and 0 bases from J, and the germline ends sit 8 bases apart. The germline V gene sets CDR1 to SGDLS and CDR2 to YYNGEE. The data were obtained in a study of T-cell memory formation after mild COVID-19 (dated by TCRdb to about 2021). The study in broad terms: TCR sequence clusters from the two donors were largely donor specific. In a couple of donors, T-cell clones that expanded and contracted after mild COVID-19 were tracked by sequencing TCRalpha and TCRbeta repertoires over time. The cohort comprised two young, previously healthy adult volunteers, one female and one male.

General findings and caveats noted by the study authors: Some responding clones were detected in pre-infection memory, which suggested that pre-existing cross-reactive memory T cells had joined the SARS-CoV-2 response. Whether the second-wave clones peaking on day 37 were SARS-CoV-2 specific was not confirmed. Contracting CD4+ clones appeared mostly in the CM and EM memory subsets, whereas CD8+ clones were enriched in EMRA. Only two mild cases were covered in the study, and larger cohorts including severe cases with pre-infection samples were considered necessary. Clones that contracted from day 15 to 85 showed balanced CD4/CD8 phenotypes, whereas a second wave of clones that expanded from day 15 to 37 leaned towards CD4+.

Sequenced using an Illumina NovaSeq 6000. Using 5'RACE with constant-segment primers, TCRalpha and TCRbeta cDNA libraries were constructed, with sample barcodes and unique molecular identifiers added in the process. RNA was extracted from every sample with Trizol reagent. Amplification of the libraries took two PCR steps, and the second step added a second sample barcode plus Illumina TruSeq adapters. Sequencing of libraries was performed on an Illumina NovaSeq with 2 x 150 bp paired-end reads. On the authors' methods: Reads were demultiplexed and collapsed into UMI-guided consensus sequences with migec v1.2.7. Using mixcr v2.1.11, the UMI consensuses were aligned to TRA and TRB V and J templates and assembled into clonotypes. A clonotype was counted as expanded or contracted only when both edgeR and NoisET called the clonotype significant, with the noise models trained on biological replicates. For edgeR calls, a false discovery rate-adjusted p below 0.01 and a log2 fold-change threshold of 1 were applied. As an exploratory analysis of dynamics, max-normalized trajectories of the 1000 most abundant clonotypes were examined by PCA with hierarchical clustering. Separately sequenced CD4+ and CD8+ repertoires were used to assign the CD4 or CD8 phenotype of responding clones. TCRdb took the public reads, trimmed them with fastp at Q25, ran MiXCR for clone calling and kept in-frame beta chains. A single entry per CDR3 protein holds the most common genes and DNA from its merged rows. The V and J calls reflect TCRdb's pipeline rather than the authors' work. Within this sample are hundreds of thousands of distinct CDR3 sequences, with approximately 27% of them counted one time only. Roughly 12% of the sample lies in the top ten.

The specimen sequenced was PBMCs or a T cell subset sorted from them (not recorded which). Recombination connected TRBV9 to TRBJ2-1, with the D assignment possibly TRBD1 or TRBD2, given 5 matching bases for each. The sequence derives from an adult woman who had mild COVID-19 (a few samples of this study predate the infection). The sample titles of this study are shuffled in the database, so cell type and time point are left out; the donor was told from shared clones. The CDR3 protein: CASAGTSYNEQFF. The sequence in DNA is TGTGCCAGCGCCGGGACCTCCTACAATGAGCAGTTCTTC.